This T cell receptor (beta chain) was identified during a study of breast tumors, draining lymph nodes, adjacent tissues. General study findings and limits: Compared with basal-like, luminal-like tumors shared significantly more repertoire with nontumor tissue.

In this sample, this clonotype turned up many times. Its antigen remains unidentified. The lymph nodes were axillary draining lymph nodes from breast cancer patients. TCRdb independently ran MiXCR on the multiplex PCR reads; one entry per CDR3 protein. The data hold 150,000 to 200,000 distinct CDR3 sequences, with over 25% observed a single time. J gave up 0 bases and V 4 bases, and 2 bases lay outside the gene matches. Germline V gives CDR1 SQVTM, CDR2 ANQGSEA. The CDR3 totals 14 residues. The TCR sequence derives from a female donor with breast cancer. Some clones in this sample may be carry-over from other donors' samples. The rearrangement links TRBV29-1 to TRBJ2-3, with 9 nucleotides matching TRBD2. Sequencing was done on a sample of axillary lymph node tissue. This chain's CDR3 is CSVGAGGSTDTQYF. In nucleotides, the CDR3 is TGCAGCGTTGGAGCGGGAGGTAGCACAGATACGCAGTATTTT.